The 29 T cell receptor beta chains given below trace back to one sample, sequenced in a study of blood T cell repertoires in COVID-19. Only in-frame clones appear in the TCRdb table, and some are missing; sequencing was by immunoSEQ multiplex PCR. The sample lists under 350,000 clones; about 83% were seen once. The sequenced sample consisted of peripheral blood. The source of these receptors is a woman aged 45 to 65 who had recovered from COVID-19.

V and J are TRBV4-3 and TRBJ1-6, with 7 bases fitting TRBD1. V shed 0 bases, J shed 7 bases, and the junction held 12 bases outside the gene matches. The CDR3 sequence is 18 residues long. The germline V gene has CDR1 LGHNA and CDR2 YSLEER. CDR3 sequence: CASSQEANTGVRNSPLHF. CDR3 nucleotide sequence: TGCGCCAGCAGCCAAGAGGCTAACACAGGGGTAAGAAATTCACCCCTCCACTTT.

The chain uses TRBV10-3 and TRBJ2-2, with unresolved D. Trimming stripped 2 bases from V and 9 bases from J, with 13 bases between. From germline, CDR1 is ENHRY and CDR2 SYGVKD. The CDR3 loop spans 14 amino acids. As DNA, the CDR3 is TGTGCCATCAGTGAGGCCTCCACTCGCTGGGAGCTGTTTTTT. Amino acid sequence: CAISEASTRWELFF.

This rearrangement joins TRBV13 to TRBJ2-5, with D tentatively TRBD2 (5 bases). In germline, CDR1 is PRHDT, CDR2 FYEKMQ (reference sequence). Trimming cost V 8 bases and J 5 bases, with 12 bases left between them. There are 12 residues in the CDR3. Written as DNA, the CDR3 is TGTGCCAGCGGACTTCGAAGGGAGACCCAGTACTTC. This gives the protein CASGLRRETQYF.

The chain joins TRBV7-9 to TRBJ2-7, with 8 bases matching TRBD1. J was trimmed by 5 bases and V by 2 bases; bases with no gene match: 5. The germline V gene encodes CDR1 SEHNR and CDR2 FQNEAQ (reference sequence). The CDR3 runs 14 residues. In nucleotides, the CDR3 is TGTGCCAGCAGCTTATCGCAGGGGGCCCACGAGCAGTACTTC. Amino acids: CASSLSQGAHEQYF.

V usage is TRBV15 and J usage is TRBJ2-7; D ambiguous. Germline V lookup: CDR1 LNHNV, CDR2 YYDKDF (reference sequence). V lost 1 base and J 4 bases, leaving 8 bases between the germline ends. The CDR3 contains 13 residues. The CDR3 DNA follows: TGTGCCACCAGCAGAGGTGGGCAGTACGAGCAGTACTTC. It is translated as CATSRGGQYEQYF.

The rearrangement links TRBV28 to TRBJ2-7; 10 nucleotides line up with TRBD2. Trimming removed 6 bases from V and 0 bases from J; junction bases left unmatched: 5. The CDR3 has 15 residues. Germline CDR1 is MDHEN and CDR2 is SYDVKM. The CDR3 region has the DNA TGTGCCAGCAGAGACGCTAGCGGGAGCTCCTACGAGCAGTACTTC. Protein sequence: CASRDASGSSYEQYF. Variable domain in full (rest from reference TRBV28 and TRBJ2-7): DVKVTQSSRYLVKRTGEKVFLECVQDMDHENMFWYRQDPGLGLRLIYFSYDVKMKEKGDIPEGYSVSREKKERFSLILESASTNQTSMYLCASRDASGSSYEQYFGPGTRLTVT.

The J gene is TRBJ1-6, the V gene TRBV27, with D possibly being TRBD1 (5 bases). V lost 1 base and J lost 9, with 7 bases in between. In germline, CDR1 is MNHEY, CDR2 SMNVEV (reference sequence). The CDR3 is made up of 13 amino acids. CDR3 bases: TGTGCCAGCAGTTTATTGGGGGGTTCACCCCTCCACTTT. Translated, it gives CASSLLGGSPLHF.

The rearrangement joins TRBV10-3 to TRBJ1-5, with 8 nucleotides matching TRBD1. CDR3 length equals 15 residues. V lost 6 bases to trimming and J lost 3 bases; unmatched junction nucleotides: 7. Per germline, CDR1 ENHRY and CDR2 SYGVKD. CDR3 DNA: TGTGCCATCAGCTCCGGGACAGGCAACAATCAGCCCCAGCATTTT. It translates to CAISSGTGNNQPQHF.

V and J are TRBV27 and TRBJ2-3; 10 bases line up with TRBD2. The germline gives CDR1 MNHEY, CDR2 SMNVEV (reference sequence). This CDR3 has 14 amino acids. V gave up 6 bases and J gave up 6 bases; unmatched junction bases: 6. The CDR3 DNA reads TGTGCCAGCAGCCGGCAGACTAGCGGGGATACGCAGTATTTT. Translating it yields CASSRQTSGDTQYF.

The chain links TRBV6-5 to TRBJ2-2, with D possibly being TRBD1 (6 bases). The germline gives CDR1 MNHEY, CDR2 SVGAGI. V lost 4 bases and J lost 6, with 15 bases in between. The CDR3 has 15 amino acids. CDR3 sequence (DNA): TGTGCCAGCAGTTCCTGGACAGTGGGCTCCGGGGAGCTGTTTTTT. Translated, it gives CASSSWTVGSGELFF.

This CDR3 reads CASSQGLAASTDTQYF. The DNA for the CDR3 is TGTGCCAGCAGCCAGGGACTAGCGGCTAGCACAGATACGCAGTATTTT. This rearrangement joins TRBV3-1 (or the pseudogene TRBV3-2) to TRBJ2-3; 11 nucleotides agree with TRBD2. The CDR3 is made up of 16 amino acids. CDR1 is LGHDT and CDR2 is YNNKEL in the germline V gene (reference sequence). Trimming cost V 3 bases and J 0 bases; bases outside gene matches: 2.

This chain joins TRBV7-2 and TRBJ1-1; tentative D call: TRBD1 (6 bases). CDR3 length: 14 amino acids. V lost 5 bases and J lost 4, with 14 bases in between. Looked up from germline, CDR1 is SGHTA and CDR2 is FQGNSA. This CDR3 reads CASSIIRGSTEAFF. CDR3 DNA sequence: TGTGCCAGCAGCATAATCAGGGGAAGCACTGAAGCTTTCTTT.

The J gene is TRBJ2-7, the V gene TRBV18, with TRBD1 matching 7 bases. J was trimmed by 3 bases and V by 2 bases; bases with no gene match: 10. The CDR3 spans 16 residues. The germline gives CDR1 KGHSH, CDR2 LQKENI. CDR3 nucleotides: TGTGCCAGCTCACCAAGCTCGACAGGGTGGTTCTACGAGCAGTACTTC. The encoded protein is CASSPSSTGWFYEQYF.

The CDR3 loop is CASSPQALNTEAFF. DNA for the CDR3: TGTGCCAGCAGCCCCCAGGCCTTGAACACTGAAGCTTTCTTT. The genes are TRBV6-2 or TRBV6-3 and TRBJ1-1; D uncertain. This CDR3 has 14 amino acids. Deletions cut 6 bases from V and 0 bases from J, with 11 bases between. CDR1 and CDR2 (germline): MNHEY, SVGEGT.

This clone was recorded only once. The rearrangement joins TRBV10-3 to TRBJ2-1; 9 bases are shared with TRBD2. This CDR3 has 19 amino acids. Looked up from germline, CDR1 is ENHRY and CDR2 is SYGVKD. Trimming removed 7 bases from V and 0 bases from J; junction bases left unmatched: 16. The CDR3 DNA sequence: TGTGCCATCAACCTAGGGGGACTAGCCGTCCGGGGCTCCTACAATGAGCAGTTCTTC. Residues: CAINLGGLAVRGSYNEQFF.

The chain combines TRBV6-2 or TRBV6-3 with TRBJ1-5, with a possible D match to TRBD1 (5 bases). Germline CDR1 is MNHEY and CDR2 is SVGEGT. V was clipped by 0 bases and J by 6 bases, with 9 bases between them. The length of the CDR3 is 14 residues. CDR3 amino acids: CASSYSGRAQPQHF. CDR3 DNA: TGTGCCAGCAGTTACTCGGGCAGGGCTCAGCCCCAGCATTTT.

J is TRBJ1-4 and V is TRBV20-1; D is uncertain. Trimming stripped 3 bases from V and 8 bases from J, with 7 bases between. Germline V gene lookup returns CDR1 DFQATT and CDR2 SNEGSKA (reference sequence). This CDR3 spans 11 amino acids. CDR3 sequence: CSARRPEKLFF. The CDR3 DNA reads TGCAGTGCTAGGAGGCCGGAAAAACTGTTTTTT.

The count of this clone is one. The genes are TRBV7-9 and TRBJ1-1; 7 bases fit TRBD1. Per the germline V gene, CDR1 is SEHNR and CDR2 is FQNEAQ (reference sequence). V was pared by 7 bases and J by 1 base, with 6 bases of the junction left unmatched. This CDR3 has 14 residues. The CDR3 nucleotides are TGTGCCAGCATCCAGGGGGAGTGGAACACTGAAGCTTTCTTT. This translates into CASIQGEWNTEAFF.

The chain is built from TRBV19 and TRBJ1-5; 8 bases are a match to TRBD1. Germline values: CDR1 LNHDA, CDR2 SQIVND (reference sequence). The V segment lost 1 base and the J segment 7 bases; nucleotides outside the gene matches: 6. There are 15 residues in the CDR3. CDR3 region: CASSIGYRGTQPQHF. The CDR3 DNA is TGTGCCAGTAGTATAGGATACAGGGGGACCCAGCCCCAGCATTTT.

The V call is TRBV7-2, the J call TRBJ1-5; maybe TRBD1 (5 bases). Germline CDR1 reads SGHTA; CDR2 reads FQGNSA. V was clipped by 4 bases and J by 0 bases, with 10 bases between them. This CDR3 spans 15 amino acids. For the CDR3, the DNA is TGTGCCAGCAGCTCCCAGGGTACTAGCAATCAGCCCCAGCATTTT. Residues: CASSSQGTSNQPQHF.

CDR3 loop: CASSSGGSRSYEQYF. In DNA form, the CDR3 reads TGTGCCAGCAGTTCAGGGGGCTCCCGCTCCTACGAGCAGTACTTC. The chain has TRBV28 and TRBJ2-7; 8 bases align to TRBD1. The CDR3 contains 15 residues. The trim removed 4 bases at V and 0 bases at J, leaving 5 bases unmatched. The germline V gene has CDR1 MDHEN and CDR2 SYDVKM.

The chain is built from TRBV11-2 and TRBJ1-3, with D maybe TRBD1 (5 bases). There are 18 residues in the CDR3. Trimming removed 5 bases from V and 3 bases from J, with 23 bases in between. CDR1 is SGHAT and CDR2 is FQNNGV in the germline V gene. CDR3 in amino acids: CASSHGRGGAPLGNTIYF. The CDR3, as DNA: TGTGCCAGCAGCCACGGCCGGGGAGGGGCTCCCCTTGGAAACACCATATATTTT.

The V and J genes are TRBV5-1 and TRBJ2-7, with 7 bases identical to TRBD1. The CDR3 contains 14 residues. The V gene's germline CDR1 is SGHRS and CDR2 YFSETQ. After removal of 1 base from V and 7 bases from J, the junction contained 8 bases not matched to a gene. Here the CDR3 reads CASSLLSAGGEQYF. The CDR3, as DNA: TGCGCCAGCAGCTTGCTCTCGGCAGGGGGAGAGCAGTACTTC.

The V and J genes are TRBV7-9 and TRBJ1-5; D may be TRBD1 (5 bases). The V end was cut by 5 bases, the J end by 2 bases, with 16 bases between. Germline assignment: CDR1 SEHNR and CDR2 FQNEAQ (reference sequence). The CDR3 loop spans 16 amino acids. The CDR3 sequence is CASSLAGGEGNQPQHF. The CDR3 DNA reads TGTGCCAGCAGCCTCGCTGGGGGGGAGGGCAATCAGCCCCAGCATTTT.

The sample holds one count of this clone. The genes are TRBV28 and TRBJ2-7; 7 bases map to TRBD1. CDR1 is MDHEN and CDR2 is SYDVKM in the germline V gene. CDR3 size: 13 residues. V lost 7 bases to trimming and J lost 1 base; unmatched junction nucleotides: 4. This CDR3 is CASNPGQSYEQYF. The CDR3 bases are TGTGCCAGCAACCCGGGACAGTCCTACGAGCAGTACTTC.

In DNA form, the CDR3 reads TGTGCCAGCAGCCAAGTCTCGGGTGGAAACACCATATATTTT. Protein: CASSQVSGGNTIYF. The genes are TRBV3-1 (or the pseudogene TRBV3-2) and TRBJ1-3; D gene unclear. The CDR3 has 14 residues. From germline, CDR1 is LGHDT and CDR2 YNNKEL (reference sequence). V was cut by 1 base and J by 3 bases, with 7 bases left in between.

V usage is TRBV3-1 (or the pseudogene TRBV3-2) and J usage is TRBJ2-7; weak D call: TRBD2 (6 bases). Germline CDR1 LGHDT, CDR2 YNNKEL (reference sequence). With 3 bases removed from V and 5 bases from J, the gap between germline ends came to 14 bases. The CDR3 has 14 amino acids. CDR3 in amino acids: CASSQGGKWDEQYF. The CDR3 bases are TGTGCCAGCAGCCAGGGAGGCAAGTGGGACGAGCAGTACTTC.

This chain uses TRBV18 with TRBJ1-1; 8 positions agree with TRBD1. With 1 base clipped from V and 1 base from J, the junction kept 8 bases outside the gene matches. The CDR3 is 17 residues long. CDR1 KGHSH and CDR2 LQKENI come from the germline V gene. The DNA of the CDR3 is TGTGCCAGCTCACCACGGGGCAGGGGGCCGGGGAACACTGAAGCTTTCTTT. It encodes CASSPRGRGPGNTEAFF.

This chain links TRBV27 with TRBJ1-5; 10 bases align to TRBD1. CDR1 is MNHEY, CDR2 SMNVEV, per germline (reference sequence). V lost 6 bases to trimming and J lost 7 bases; unmatched junction nucleotides: 15. This CDR3 is built from 17 residues. The CDR3 DNA follows: TGTGCCAGCAGAACCGGGACAGGGGCCCTCTCGGGGCAGCCCCAGCATTTT. Its translation: CASRTGTGALSGQPQHF.